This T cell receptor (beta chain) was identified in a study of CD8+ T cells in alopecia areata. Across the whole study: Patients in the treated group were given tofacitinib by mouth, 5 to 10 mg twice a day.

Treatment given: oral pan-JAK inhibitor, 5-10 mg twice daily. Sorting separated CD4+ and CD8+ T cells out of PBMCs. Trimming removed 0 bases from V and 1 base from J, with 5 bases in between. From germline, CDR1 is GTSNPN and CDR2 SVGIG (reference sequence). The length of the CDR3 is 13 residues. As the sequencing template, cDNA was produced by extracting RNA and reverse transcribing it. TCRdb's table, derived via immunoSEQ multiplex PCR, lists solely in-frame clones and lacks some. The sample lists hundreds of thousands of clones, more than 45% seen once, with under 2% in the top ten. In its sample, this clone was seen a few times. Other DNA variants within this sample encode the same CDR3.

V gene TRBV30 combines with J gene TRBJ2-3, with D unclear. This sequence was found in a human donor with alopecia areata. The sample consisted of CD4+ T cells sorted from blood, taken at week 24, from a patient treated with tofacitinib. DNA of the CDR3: TGTGCCTGGAGTGTGAAAGGCACAGATACGCAGTATTTT. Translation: CAWSVKGTDTQYF. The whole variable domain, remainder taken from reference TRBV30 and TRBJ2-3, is SQTIHQWPATLVQPVGSPLSLECTVEGTSNPNLYWYRQAAGRGLQLLFYSVGIGQISSEVPQNLSASRPQDRQFILSSKKLLLSDSGFYLCAWSVKGTDTQYFGPGTRLTVL.